This TCR beta chain was identified during a study of radiotherapy plus CTLA-4 blockade in lung cancer (dated 2018 in TCRdb). General notes on the study: Among enrolled patients, approximately 19% had an objective response and 25% to 35% reached disease control. What the work shows at the level of the full study, not this receptor alone: After treatment with radiotherapy and ipilimumab, TCR clones that came from tumors expanded in the peripheral blood. The strongest predictors of response, as reported, were early dynamic changes in blood T cell clones along with a rise in serum interferon-beta after radiation.

Libraries were built with the immunoSEQ multiplex PCR assay. TCRdb took this table from immuneACCESS and kept in-frame rearrangements with V and J called. Such tables lack part of the clones; where checked against another copy, unresolved V genes explain under half of the gap, and the rest is unexplained. A total of fewer than 70,000 clones appear in this sample, roughly 78% of them only once. The ten most abundant clones make up roughly a tenth of the sample. Concerning this clone itself: Its cognate antigen has yet to be identified. Base qualities are missing; no much larger clone stands one base away.

The study evaluated CTLA-4 blockade (ipilimumab) given together with focal radiation therapy in patients who had chemo-refractory metastatic non-small-cell lung cancer. Trimming removed 4 bases from V and 2 bases from J; the gene matches leave 11 bases unexplained. The CDR3 spans 16 residues, from the cysteine through the phenylalanine. This entry keeps only the CDR3 DNA: 48 bases, framed from base 1. CDR1 is given as GTSNPN and CDR2 as SVGIG, both from the germline V gene (reference sequence). The rearrangement combines TRBV30 with TRBJ2-7, and 10 junctional nucleotides match TRBD2. The sequencing here drew on peripheral blood, taken from a patient treated with radiotherapy plus ipilimumab. This receptor was identified in a human donor with non-small cell lung cancer who had a complete response to radiotherapy plus ipilimumab. The DNA sequence is given as TGTGCCTGGACCAACAAACTAGCGGGGACCCCCTACGAGCAGTACTTC. Its amino acids are CAWTNKLAGTPYEQYF.